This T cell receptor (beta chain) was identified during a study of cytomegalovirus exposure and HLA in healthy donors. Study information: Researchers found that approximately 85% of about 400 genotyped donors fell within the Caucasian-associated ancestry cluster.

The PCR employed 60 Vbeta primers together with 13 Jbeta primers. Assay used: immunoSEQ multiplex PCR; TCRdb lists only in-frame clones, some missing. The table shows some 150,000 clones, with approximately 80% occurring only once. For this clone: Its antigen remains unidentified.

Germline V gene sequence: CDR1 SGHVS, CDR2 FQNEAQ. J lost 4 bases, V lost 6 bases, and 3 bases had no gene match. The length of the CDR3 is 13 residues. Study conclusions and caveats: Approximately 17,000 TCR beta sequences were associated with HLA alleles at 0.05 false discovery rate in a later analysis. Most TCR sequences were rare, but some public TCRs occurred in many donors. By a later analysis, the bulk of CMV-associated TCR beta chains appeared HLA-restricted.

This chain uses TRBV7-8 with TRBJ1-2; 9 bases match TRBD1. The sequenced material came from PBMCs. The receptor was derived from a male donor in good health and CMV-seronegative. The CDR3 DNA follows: TGTGCCAGCAGGGGACAGGGATTCTATGGCTACACCTTC. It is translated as CASRGQGFYGYTF.